The entry below describes one TCR beta chain. This CDR3 is built from 15 residues. Trimming took off 5 bases at V and 0 bases at J, with 12 bases between the two ends. Germline CDR1 and CDR2: ENHRY and SYGVKD. Authors' methods: Amplification with reference gene primers provided the estimates of nucleated cell counts. Assay used: immunoSEQ multiplex PCR; TCRdb lists only in-frame clones, some missing. Clonal size and the V and J genes are those of that table, whereas D and trimming came from the DNA. The table has approximately 440,000 clones, about nine tenths seen once. Patients in Seattle were enrolled during active infection, then followed longitudinally. The data originate from a study of blood T cell repertoires in COVID-19. In the study overall: The analysed material was cDNA or gDNA that came from T cells, B-cell-depleted T cells, or PBMCs.

This sequence joins TRBV10-3 and TRBJ2-3, with D unclear. Sequenced material: peripheral blood. The TCR comes from a woman aged 50 to 60 with COVID-19, enrolled during active disease. Here the CDR3 DNA reads TGTGCCATCAGTAGTGTTTCGACTAGCACAGATACGCAGTATTTT. It translates to CAISSVSTSTDTQYF.